What follows are 27 T cell receptor beta chains derived from one specimen sequenced in a study of cytomegalovirus exposure and HLA in healthy donors. Both 60 Vbeta primers and 13 Jbeta primers went into the PCR. Using immunoSEQ multiplex PCR, the repertoire was profiled, and TCRdb retains in-frame clones only, with some absent. Here the sample spans 150,000 to 200,000 clones, roughly four fifths being singletons. The sequencing input was PBMCs. These receptors were collected from a woman between 18 and 29 years old in good health and CMV-seropositive.

The count of this clone is one. An end of the junction differs from the germline gene, which may be a read error. This chain's CDR3 is CASSQLGGPGELFF. CDR3 in DNA: TGTGCTAGCAGCCAACTCGGGGGGCCTGGGGAGCTGTTTTTT. This rearrangement joins TRBV7-7 to TRBJ2-2, with D possibly matching TRBD2 (7 bases). Germline values: CDR1 SSHAT, CDR2 FNYEAQ (reference sequence). This CDR3 has 14 amino acids.

This clone was found a few times. The chain carries TRBV6-5 and TRBJ1-1; D gene ambiguous. Germline loops: CDR1 MNHEY, CDR2 SVGAGI. Trimming shortened V by 4 bases and J by 4 bases, and 10 bases separated the two germline ends. The CDR3 sequence is 13 residues long. CDR3 in amino acids: CASSWSPGTEAFF. CDR3 DNA sequence: TGTGCCAGCAGTTGGTCTCCGGGCACTGAAGCTTTCTTT.

The chain combines TRBV9 with TRBJ1-3; TRBD1 matches 9 bases. The CDR3 consists of 17 residues. V gave up 3 bases and J gave up 3 bases; unmatched junction bases: 10. Germline CDR1 and CDR2: SGDLS and YYNGEE. CDR3: CASSATLTGGFGNTIYF. DNA for the CDR3: TGTGCCAGCAGCGCCACCCTAACAGGGGGCTTTGGAAACACCATATATTTT.

The gene calls are TRBV29-1 and TRBJ1-3, with 7 positions matching TRBD1. CDR3 size: 18 residues. From germline, CDR1 is SQVTM and CDR2 ANQGSEA. V dropped 5 bases and J dropped 0; count of bases not matched to a gene: 16. CDR3 sequence (DNA): TGCAGCGTTATCCTCGGAGGACAGGCCTTCTTCTCTGGAAACACCATATATTTT. Translating it yields CSVILGGQAFFSGNTIYF.

This clone was observed once. This chain links TRBV9 with TRBJ2-1; possibly TRBD1 for D (6 bases). The CDR3 spans 17 residues. V lost 3 bases and J lost 2, with 18 bases in between. Germline V gives CDR1 SGDLS, CDR2 YYNGEE. The CDR3 DNA reads as TGTGCCAGCAGCGGTGGGAGTCTAGGGACACCCTACAATGAGCAGTTCTTC. It encodes CASSGGSLGTPYNEQFF.

The V and J genes are TRBV4-2 and TRBJ2-1, with 11 bases identical to TRBD2. Trimming removed 5 bases from V and 4 bases from J; junction bases left unmatched: 4. Germline V gene lookup returns CDR1 LGHNA and CDR2 YNFKEQ. CDR3 size: 15 residues. CDR3 coding DNA: TGTGCCAGCAGCGGGGGACTAGCGGCGTACAATGAGCAGTTCTTC. Its protein product is CASSGGLAAYNEQFF.

This chain connects TRBV7-6 to TRBJ1-3; D is unresolved. Per the germline V gene, CDR1 is SGHVS and CDR2 is FNYEAQ. This CDR3 comprises 14 residues. The V end lost 4 bases, the J end lost 8 bases, and 15 bases lay between the germline ends. As DNA, the CDR3 is TGTGCCAGCAGCTCCCCCGCGGGGAGGCACACCATATATTTT. This sequence encodes CASSSPAGRHTIYF.

V usage is TRBV21-1 and J usage is TRBJ1-1; the listed D gene, TRBD1, was not tested against the DNA. TRBV21-1 is assigned pseudogene status. The CDR3 has 18 amino acids. DNA for the CDR3: TGTGCCAGCAGCAAGTCCCGTCAGGACAGGAGCCTATTCACTGAAGCTTTCTTT. Protein sequence: CASSKSRQDRSLFTEAFF.

The gene calls are TRBV5-1 and TRBJ2-3, with D tentatively TRBD2 (6 bases). The V and J ends lost 0 bases and 3 bases respectively, with 14 bases between them. The germline CDR1 and CDR2 sequences are SGHRS and YFSETQ. The CDR3 runs to 16 residues. CDR3 sequence: CASSLGRGGETDTQYF. In DNA form, the CDR3 reads TGCGCCAGCAGCTTGGGCCGGGGAGGTGAGACAGATACGCAGTATTTT.

The chain carries TRBV5-1 and TRBJ1-1; TRBD1 matches at 10 bases. The CDR3 totals 15 residues. CDR1 and CDR2 (germline): SGHRS, YFSETQ. With V trimmed by 0 bases and J by 6 bases, 5 bases remained unmatched. The DNA for the CDR3 is TGCGCCAGCAGCTTGGGACAGGGGGCTTGGGCTGAAGCTTTCTTT. This codes for CASSLGQGAWAEAFF.

The chain's CDR3 is CASSLAQGQETQYF. The CDR3 DNA reads as TGCGCCAGCAGCTTGGCGCAGGGTCAGGAGACCCAGTACTTC. The V and J genes are TRBV5-1 and TRBJ2-5; a weak D match, TRBD1 (5 bases). The CDR3 is 14 amino acids. Germline V gives CDR1 SGHRS, CDR2 YFSETQ. V lost 0 bases and J lost 5, with 11 bases in between.

V gene TRBV6-1 combines with J gene TRBJ2-5; no clear D. The end of the DNA aligns better with TRBJ2-7, so the J call may be wrong. Germline V lookup: CDR1 MNHNS, CDR2 SASEGT. The CDR3 runs to 16 residues. The CDR3 loop reads CASSEARGTTSYEQYF. Written as DNA, the CDR3 is TGTGCCAGCAGTGAAGCCCGCGGCACGACCTCCTACGAGCAGTACTTC.

V gene TRBV5-6 combines with J gene TRBJ1-3; 8 positions match TRBD1. Germline values: CDR1 SGHDT, CDR2 YYEEEE. CDR3 length: 12 amino acids. The V segment lost 6 bases and the J segment 7 bases; nucleotides outside the gene matches: 3. The CDR3 region has the DNA TGTGCCAGCACCTACAGGGGGAACACCATATATTTT. This sequence encodes CASTYRGNTIYF.

For this clone: Its ends do not fully match the called genes, so a read error is possible. The genes are TRBV18 and TRBJ2-7; 8 bases fit TRBD2. This CDR3 comprises 15 residues. The germline V gene encodes CDR1 KGHSH and CDR2 LQKENI. CDR3 protein: CASSLLGGSGEVGVF. The DNA of the CDR3 is TGTGCCAGCTCACTTCTGGGAGGTAGCGGGGAAGTAGGTGTCTTC. The full variable domain, completed using reference TRBV18 and TRBJ2-7, is NAGVMQNPRHLVRRRGQEARLRCSPMKGHSHVYWYRQLPEEGLKFMVYLQKENIIDESGMPKERFSAEFPKEGPSILRIQQVVRGDSAAYFCASSLLGGSGEVGVFGPGTRLTVT.

The rearrangement joins TRBV19 to TRBJ1-1; 7 nucleotides align to TRBD1. The CDR3 is made up of 13 amino acids. V gave up 9 bases and J gave up 4 bases; unmatched junction bases: 8. The germline CDR1 and CDR2 sequences are LNHDA and SQIVND (reference sequence). CDR3 bases: TGTGCCAGCGCGGGACCAGGGGGCACTGAAGCTTTCTTT. Protein: CASAGPGGTEAFF.

This chain uses TRBV5-1 with TRBJ1-6; possible D gene TRBD1, 5 bases. The CDR3 consists of 14 residues. Deletions cut 0 bases from V and 12 bases from J, with 13 bases between. Germline V gene data show CDR1 as SGHRS and CDR2 as YFSETQ. CDR3 bases: TGCGCCAGCAGCTTGGAGTCAGGGACTGGACCCCTCCACTTT. This encodes CASSLESGTGPLHF.

The V gene is TRBV11-2, the J gene TRBJ2-7, with 8 bases fitting TRBD1. Germline lookup yields CDR1 SGHAT and CDR2 FQNNGV. The junction had 7 bases not matched to a gene; V was cut back by 8 bases and J by 4 bases. This CDR3 contains 13 residues. This chain's CDR3 is CASGTGGWYEQYF. CDR3 coding DNA: TGTGCCAGCGGTACAGGGGGGTGGTACGAGCAGTACTTC.

The chain uses TRBV6-5 and TRBJ2-7; no clear D gene. This CDR3 has 15 amino acids. Germline lookup yields CDR1 MNHEY and CDR2 SVGAGI. Trimming took off 6 bases at V and 7 bases at J, with 22 bases between the two ends. CDR3 nucleotides: TGTGCCAGCAGCTCAACCCCGGCGAGAGTTAGGGAGCAGTACGTC. Translated: CASSSTPARVREQYV.

The chain uses TRBV6-5 and TRBJ1-2; tentatively, D is TRBD1 (6 bases). This CDR3 contains 14 residues. Germline CDR1 is MNHEY and CDR2 is SVGAGI. V was pared by 4 bases and J by 4 bases, with 13 bases between. The CDR3 nucleotides read TGTGCCAGCAGTTTAGGACAGCGGCTCTATGGCTACACCTTC. It yields the protein CASSLGQRLYGYTF.

The chain is built from TRBV7-8 and TRBJ2-5, with D perhaps TRBD1 (5 bases). This CDR3 is built from 15 residues. Per the germline V gene, CDR1 is SGHVS and CDR2 is FQNEAQ. V lost 1 base, J lost 5 bases, and 14 bases lay in between. The CDR3 loop reads CASSLGTGRQETQYF. DNA for the CDR3: TGTGCCAGCAGCTTAGGGACCGGGCGACAGGAGACCCAGTACTTC.

The rearrangement joins TRBV21-1 to TRBJ1-2; TRBD1, the D gene given by the table, was not confirmed from the DNA. TRBV21-1 is labeled a pseudogene. The CDR3 contains 16 residues. The CDR3 is CASSANRGRLDYGYTF. The CDR3 bases are TGTGCCAGCAGCGCAAACAGGGGGCGCTTGGACTATGGCTACACCTTC.

The genes are TRBV6-1 and TRBJ2-7; 7 bases are shared with TRBD1. In germline, CDR1 is MNHNS, CDR2 SASEGT. V was clipped by 6 bases and J by 2 bases; unmatched bases: 10. There are 15 residues in the CDR3. This chain's CDR3 is CASRRTGQRAYEQYF. CDR3 coding DNA: TGTGCCAGCAGGAGGACAGGCCAACGGGCCTACGAGCAGTACTTC.

Here the CDR3 DNA reads TGTGCCAGCAGCACCTACAGGGCTGGAAACACCATATATTTT. Translated, it gives CASSTYRAGNTIYF. The chain uses TRBV5-4 and TRBJ1-3; tentative D call: TRBD1 (6 bases). Germline V gene lookup returns CDR1 SGHNT and CDR2 YYREEE (reference sequence). The CDR3 loop spans 14 amino acids. The V end was cut by 4 bases, the J end by 2 bases, with 10 bases between.

This chain links TRBV28 with TRBJ2-7, with 9 bases lining up with TRBD1. The CDR3 is made up of 15 amino acids. Germline V CDR1 and CDR2: MDHEN, SYDVKM. V shed 4 bases, J shed 7 bases, and the junction held 11 bases outside the gene matches. CDR3 coding DNA: TGTGCCAGCAGTTCCGGACAGGGGAAGTCGTGGGAGCAGTACTTC. Translating gives CASSSGQGKSWEQYF.

The genes are TRBV6-1 and TRBJ2-1, with 10 bases lining up with TRBD1. Germline V gives CDR1 MNHNS, CDR2 SASEGT. V shed 4 bases and J 7 bases; nucleotides not matched to a gene: 1. This CDR3 region has 13 residues. The CDR3 nucleotides are TGTGCCAGCAGTGGGGACAGGGGAAATGAGCAGTTCTTC. It translates to CASSGDRGNEQFF.

This chain connects TRBV9 to TRBJ2-2; 8 bases are a match to TRBD1. With V trimmed by 0 bases and J by 0 bases, 1 base remained unmatched. In germline, CDR1 is SGDLS, CDR2 YYNGEE. The CDR3 is 16 residues long. The DNA of the CDR3 is TGTGCCAGCAGCGTAGCGGACAGGGCGAACACCGGGGAGCTGTTTTTT. Its protein product is CASSVADRANTGELFF.

The chain combines TRBV30 with TRBJ2-5, with 13 nucleotides matching TRBD2. CDR3 length: 13 amino acids. In germline, CDR1 is GTSNPN, CDR2 SVGIG (reference sequence). The V and J ends lost 5 bases and 3 bases, in that order; junction bases with no gene match: 0. CDR3 amino acids: CAWGTSGKETQYF. DNA of the CDR3: TGTGCCTGGGGGACTAGCGGGAAAGAGACCCAGTACTTC.